This entry lists 29 T cell receptor beta chains sequenced from one sample in a study of shared clonotypes between healthy human individuals. Using immunoSEQ multiplex PCR, the repertoire was profiled, and TCRdb retains in-frame clones only, with some absent. This repertoire shows 2 million to 3 million clones, roughly 93% found once; its top ten account for approximately 0.37%. The sequenced sample was naive CD4+ T cells from PBMCs. Sample subset: CD45RA+ positively selected. Every receptor here comes from a man younger than 30 in good health. Some clones in this sample may be carry-over from other donors' samples.

The rearrangement joins TRBV5-4 to TRBJ2-1, with 7 positions matching TRBD2. Germline CDR1 reads SGHNT; CDR2 reads YYREEE (reference sequence). J was trimmed by 3 bases and V by 1 base; bases with no gene match: 7. This CDR3 is 16 amino acids long. CDR3 protein: CASSLHRLADYNEQFF. Written as DNA, the CDR3 is TGTGCCAGCAGCTTGCATCGCCTAGCGGACTACAATGAGCAGTTCTTC.

The chain has TRBV19 and TRBJ1-5; 9 nucleotides match TRBD1. CDR3 length equals 16 residues. The germline CDR1 and CDR2 sequences are LNHDA and SQIVND (reference sequence). Trimming removed 7 bases from V and 4 bases from J; junction bases left unmatched: 11. CDR3 region: CASTIGGTGINQPQHF. CDR3 nucleotides: TGTGCCAGTACCATTGGAGGGACAGGGATTAATCAGCCCCAGCATTTT. Full variable domain (outside the CDR3, taken from reference TRBV19 and TRBJ1-5): DGGITQSPKYLFRKEGQNVTLSCEQNLNHDAMYWYRQDPGQGLRLIYYSQIVNDFQKGDIAEGYSVSREKKESFPLTVTSAQKNPTAFYLCASTIGGTGINQPQHFGDGTRLSIL.

The chain couples TRBV11-2 to TRBJ1-5; 8 bases are a match to TRBD1. V trimming: 0 bases; J trimming: 9 bases; junction bases outside the gene matches: 7. The CDR3 consists of 15 residues. CDR1 is SGHAT and CDR2 is FQNNGV in the germline V gene. The CDR3 coding sequence is TGTGCCAGCAGCTTAGACGTTGCAGGGGGCCTGCCCCAGCATTTT. Protein sequence: CASSLDVAGGLPQHF.

This chain joins TRBV5-1 and TRBJ1-1; D ambiguous. The germline V gene encodes CDR1 SGHRS and CDR2 YFSETQ. V lost 0 bases, J lost 1 base, and 10 bases lay in between. CDR3 length: 15 residues. CDR3 region: CASSLAGPSNTEAFF. CDR3 bases: TGCGCCAGCAGCTTGGCGGGTCCCTCGAACACTGAAGCTTTCTTT.

This chain connects TRBV5-8 to TRBJ1-5; unclear D gene. The CDR3 consists of 12 residues. V was shortened by 7 bases and J by 3 bases, with 8 bases between the two germline ends. The germline V gene has CDR1 SGHTS and CDR2 YDEGEE. For the CDR3, the DNA is TGTGCCAGCCCCGCAACCAATCAGCCCCAGCATTTT. It translates to CASPATNQPQHF. The complete variable domain, with remaining parts taken from reference TRBV5-8 and TRBJ1-5, reads EAGVTQSPTHLIKTRGQQATLRCSPISGHTSVYWYQQALGLGLQFLLWYDEGEERNRGNFPPRFSGRQFPNYSSELNVNALELEDSALYLCASPATNQPQHFGDGTRLSIL.

To note about this clone: Additional DNA sequences in this sample encode the identical CDR3. The chain recombines TRBV29-1 with TRBJ2-3; D is uncertain. The CDR3 has 10 residues. Trimming pared 7 bases from V and 3 bases from J, leaving 5 bases between. Germline assignment: CDR1 SQVTM and CDR2 ANQGSEA. The DNA of the CDR3 is TGCAGCGCCTCAACAGATACGCAGTATTTT. This encodes CSASTDTQYF.

A single count supports this clone. The V and J genes are TRBV29-1 and TRBJ2-5; D is unresolved. The DNA end favors TRBJ2-7, so the J call may be wrong. CDR1 and CDR2 from the germline V gene are SQVTM and ANQGSEA. The CDR3 has 13 residues. The CDR3 DNA sequence: TGCAGCGTTGAACGAGGTGTGGGCCACGAGCAGTACTTC. This sequence encodes CSVERGVGHEQYF.

The gene calls are TRBV6-1 and TRBJ1-2, with D hard to call. Germline V lookup: CDR1 MNHNS, CDR2 SASEGT. V lost 1 base to trimming and J lost 4 bases, with 13 bases between them. CDR3 length: 15 amino acids. The CDR3 sequence is CASSEESRWGYGYTF. For the CDR3, the DNA is TGTGCCAGCAGTGAAGAATCTAGGTGGGGCTATGGCTACACCTTC.

Notes on this clone: Within the sample, other DNA sequences also encode this same CDR3. The CDR3 DNA sequence: TGTGCCAGCTCACCGAATCAAGAGACCCAGTACTTC. Translated: CASSPNQETQYF. The chain joins TRBV18 to TRBJ2-5; unclear D gene. Trimming cost V 3 bases and J 2 bases, with 4 bases left between them. From germline, CDR1 is KGHSH and CDR2 LQKENI. This CDR3 has 12 residues.

This clone has only one observation. The CDR3 reads CATSRDSTGFYGYTF. The CDR3 nucleotides read TGTGCCACCAGCAGAGATTCCACAGGGTTCTATGGCTACACCTTC. The chain joins TRBV15 to TRBJ1-2; D is perhaps TRBD1 (6 bases). Trimming stripped 0 bases from V and 4 bases from J, with 12 bases between. The CDR3 length is 15 residues. Germline loops: CDR1 LNHNV, CDR2 YYDKDF (reference sequence).

A note on this clone: The identical CDR3 is also encoded by other nucleotide sequences in the sample. Here the CDR3 reads CASSRDRAYGYTF. DNA of the CDR3: TGCGCCAGCAGCCGGGACCGCGCCTATGGCTACACCTTC. The chain couples TRBV4-3 to TRBJ1-2, with D tentatively TRBD1 (5 bases). With 4 bases removed from V and 4 bases from J, the gap between germline ends came to 10 bases. The CDR3 consists of 13 residues. CDR1 is LGHNA and CDR2 is YSLEER in the germline V gene.

The chain carries TRBV6-5 and TRBJ2-7; 9 positions match TRBD2. The CDR3 is 16 amino acids. CDR1 MNHEY and CDR2 SVGAGI come from the germline V gene. Trimming removed 2 bases from V and 2 bases from J; junction bases left unmatched: 7. The CDR3 loop is CASSYRAGGLAYEQYF. CDR3 sequence (DNA): TGTGCCAGCAGTTACCGCGCGGGAGGGCTCGCCTACGAGCAGTACTTC.

As regards this clone: In the same sample, other DNA sequences code for this CDR3. The V and J genes are TRBV7-3 and TRBJ2-6; D unclear. The CDR3 consists of 15 residues. Trimming shortened V by 1 base and J by 0 bases, and 4 bases separated the two germline ends. CDR1 is SGHTA, CDR2 FQGTGA, per germline. CDR3 residues: CASSLRGSGANVLTF. The CDR3, as DNA: TGTGCCAGCAGCTTAAGGGGCTCTGGGGCCAACGTCCTGACTTTC.

This chain links TRBV30 with TRBJ2-5; 13 positions agree with TRBD2. The germline V gene encodes CDR1 GTSNPN and CDR2 SVGIG (reference sequence). The CDR3 is made up of 17 amino acids. V lost 4 bases and J lost 2; bases outside the gene matches: 10. The CDR3 DNA is TGTGCCTGGACCCCGGGACTAGCGGGAAACTATCAAGAGACCCAGTACTTC. It codes for CAWTPGLAGNYQETQYF.

CDR3 protein: CASSHGRQFQETQYF. The CDR3 nucleotides are TGCGCCAGCAGCCATGGTCGACAGTTTCAAGAGACCCAGTACTTC. This sequence joins TRBV5-1 and TRBJ2-5, with a weak D call TRBD1 (5 bases). With 4 bases removed from V and 2 bases from J, the gap between germline ends came to 15 bases. CDR1 is SGHRS, CDR2 YFSETQ, per germline. The CDR3 is 15 residues long.

This sequence joins TRBV5-3 and TRBJ2-7; D call uncertain. TRBV5-3 counts as an open reading frame of uncertain function. Trimming stripped 2 bases from V and 4 bases from J, with 10 bases between. The CDR3 contains 13 residues. The CDR3 DNA reads as TGTGCCAGAAGCTTCCCCCACGGTTACGAGCAGTACTTC. This codes for CARSFPHGYEQYF.

Note on this clone: Other DNA variants within this sample encode the same CDR3. This chain links TRBV7-2 with TRBJ2-3, with 10 positions matching TRBD2. The CDR3 totals 16 residues. The V gene end was trimmed by 0 bases and the J gene end by 3 bases; junction bases not matched to a gene: 3. CDR1 is SGHTA, CDR2 FQGNSA, per germline. The CDR3 loop is CASSLALAGGTDTQYF. The CDR3 DNA follows: TGTGCCAGCAGCTTAGCATTAGCGGGAGGAACAGATACGCAGTATTTT.

This rearrangement joins TRBV7-9 to TRBJ1-2; D is undetermined. Between the trimmed V and J ends, which lost 5 bases and 8 bases, there was a span of 12 bases. The CDR3 has 12 residues. From germline, CDR1 is SEHNR and CDR2 FQNEAQ (reference sequence). The CDR3 region is CASSPNIGGYTF. DNA of the CDR3: TGTGCCAGCAGCCCTAACATTGGGGGCTACACCTTC.

The CDR3 region is CASRTRDTGELFF. CDR3 in DNA: TGTGCCAGCAGAACGAGAGACACCGGGGAGCTGTTTTTT. The gene calls are TRBV6-5 and TRBJ2-2, with D unresolved. This CDR3 is built from 13 residues. Germline V gene data show CDR1 as MNHEY and CDR2 as SVGAGI. The V end was cut by 6 bases, the J end by 3 bases, with 8 bases between.

A remark on this clone: This specimen includes other DNA sequences encoding the same CDR3. J is TRBJ1-3 and V is TRBV11-1; D gene unclear. Germline V gene sequence: CDR1 SGHAT, CDR2 FQDESV (reference sequence). The CDR3 runs 14 residues. Trimming pared 3 bases from V and 0 bases from J, leaving 6 bases between. The CDR3 loop reads CASSFGPSGNTIYF. The CDR3 nucleotides are TGTGCCAGCAGCTTCGGACCCTCTGGAAACACCATATATTTT.

This rearrangement joins TRBV7-8 to TRBJ2-5, with 9 bases lining up with TRBD2. The V and J ends lost 5 bases and 5 bases, in that order; junction bases with no gene match: 21. The CDR3 loop spans 19 amino acids. Per germline, CDR1 SGHVS and CDR2 FQNEAQ. The CDR3 DNA is TGTGCCAGCAGCGCGACCCATGGGGTAGCGGGAGAAAGTAGGGAGACCCAGTACTTC. Residues: CASSATHGVAGESRETQYF. The full variable domain, in which reference TRBV7-8 and TRBJ2-5 provide the parts outside the CDR3, is GAGVSQSPRYKVAKRGQDVALRCDPISGHVSLFWYQQALGQGPEFLTYFQNEAQLDKSGLPSDRFFAERPEGSVSTLKIQRTQQEDSAVYLCASSATHGVAGESRETQYFGPGTRLLVL.

The V gene is TRBV5-1, the J gene TRBJ2-5; TRBD2 agrees at 10 bases. Per the germline V gene, CDR1 is SGHRS and CDR2 is YFSETQ. The CDR3 is 16 residues long. With V trimmed by 1 base and J by 4 bases, 7 bases remained unmatched. CDR3 residues: CASSLQPSGSGETQYF. DNA of the CDR3: TGCGCCAGCAGCTTGCAGCCTAGCGGGAGCGGAGAGACCCAGTACTTC.

The chain uses TRBV29-1 and TRBJ2-1; D uncertain. Trimming removed 2 bases at V and 3 bases at J, with 17 bases between. The germline gives CDR1 SQVTM, CDR2 ANQGSEA. The CDR3 runs 16 residues. CDR3 in amino acids: CSVEYFSNKRYNEQFF. CDR3 DNA sequence: TGCAGCGTTGAATACTTTTCTAACAAACGCTACAATGAGCAGTTCTTC.

The chain recombines TRBV9 with TRBJ2-5, with 7 bases that match TRBD1. Germline V lookup: CDR1 SGDLS, CDR2 YYNGEE. CDR3 length: 14 residues. Germline trimming cut 6 bases from V and 5 bases from J; bases unmatched to any gene: 10. The CDR3 region has the DNA TGTGCCAGCACAAGGACAGGCGGGTTGGAGACCCAGTACTTC. Protein product: CASTRTGGLETQYF.

The chain has TRBV5-1 and TRBJ1-2; no definite D call. The CDR3 spans 17 residues. V was cut by 1 base and J by 0 bases, with 16 bases left in between. Germline V CDR1 and CDR2: SGHRS, YFSETQ. The CDR3 loop is CASSLLIPGGANYGYTF. The CDR3 nucleotides are TGCGCCAGCAGCTTGTTGATTCCGGGCGGAGCTAACTATGGCTACACCTTC.

The chain links TRBV28 to TRBJ2-7; 12 nucleotides line up with TRBD1. V trimming: 5 bases; J trimming: 7 bases; junction bases outside the gene matches: 12. CDR1 is MDHEN and CDR2 is SYDVKM in the germline V gene. This CDR3 has 16 amino acids. The CDR3 bases are TGTGCCAGCAGTATACGACCGGGACAGGGGGCGAGGGAGCAGTACTTC. It is translated as CASSIRPGQGAREQYF. The full variable domain, rest sourced from reference TRBV28 and TRBJ2-7, is DVKVTQSSRYLVKRTGEKVFLECVQDMDHENMFWYRQDPGLGLRLIYFSYDVKMKEKGDIPEGYSVSREKKERFSLILESASTNQTSMYLCASSIRPGQGAREQYFGPGTRLTVT.

The genes are TRBV5-6 and TRBJ2-6, with a weak D call TRBD2 (5 bases). CDR3 size: 15 residues. V was clipped by 0 bases and J by 2 bases, with 6 bases between them. Germline-derived CDR1 and CDR2 are SGHDT and YYEEEE. The DNA of the CDR3 is TGTGCCAGCAGCTTGGCCGGGGCTGGGGCCAACGTCCTGACTTTC. This translates into CASSLAGAGANVLTF.

This chain connects TRBV27 to TRBJ1-2; possible D gene TRBD1, 5 bases. The CDR3 has 12 amino acids. Germline CDR1 and CDR2: MNHEY and SMNVEV (reference sequence). V lost 6 bases and J 6 bases, leaving 11 bases between the germline ends. CDR3 in DNA: TGTGCCAGCAGCCCGGGGGGGGATGGCTACACCTTC. Its translation is CASSPGGDGYTF.

The CDR3 DNA reads as TGTGCCAGCAGTTACACAGGGGGGGGAACCCAGTACTTC. Its translation is CASSYTGGGTQYF. V and J are TRBV6-5 and TRBJ2-5; maybe TRBD1 (8 bases). The V gene's germline CDR1 is MNHEY and CDR2 SVGAGI. CDR3 length: 13 amino acids. Trimming took 2 bases from V and 8 from J, leaving 12 bases between them.